This entry concerns a single T cell receptor beta chain. The TCR library protocol attached unique molecular identifiers to the individual cDNA molecules. Via MiXCR, TCRdb re-called the 5' RACE reads, giving one row per CDR3 protein. The data show under 60,000 distinct CDR3 sequences, roughly 8% seen once. This entry is derived from a study of early T cells in non-severe SARS-CoV-2 infection. Sequencing was performed on whole blood. The sequence came from an adult who was a healthcare worker with PCR-confirmed SARS-CoV-2 infection or an uninfected control (not recorded which).

In DNA form, the CDR3 reads TGTGCTAGTGCCCTCCCAGCCCCCCACACTGAAGCTTTCTTT. This gives the protein CASALPAPHTEAFF. The chain links TRBV12-5 to TRBJ1-1, with no clear D. The CDR3 runs 14 residues. Per germline, CDR1 LGHNT and CDR2 FRNRAP. V lost 7 bases, J lost 3 bases, and 15 bases lay in between.